This T cell receptor beta chain was found in a study of T cell repertoires in cytomegalovirus infection. This clonotype was counted between two and nine times. MiXCR, applied by TCRdb to the reads, yields one record per CDR3 protein. Of around 630,000 distinct CDR3 sequences listed, around 24% are singletons. There are 12 residues in the CDR3. V lost 0 bases to trimming and J lost 7 bases, with 6 bases between them. Per the germline V gene, CDR1 is MNHEY and CDR2 is SVGEGT. The V gene is TRBV6-2 or TRBV6-3, the J gene TRBJ1-1, with no clear D. The sequence was collected from a human donor in good health (CMV status not recorded). Some clones in this sample may be carry-over from other donors' samples. Sequencing was carried out using CD8+ T cells from PBMCs. The CDR3 loop reads CASSYSGSEAFF. DNA of the CDR3: TGTGCCAGCAGTTACTCTGGCAGTGAAGCTTTCTTT.